The entry that follows covers one T cell receptor beta chain sequence. V lost 2 bases, J lost 5 bases, and 12 bases lay in between. This CDR3 spans 15 amino acids. CDR1 and CDR2 from the germline V gene are MGHRA and YSYEKL. The record originates from a study of blood T cell repertoires in COVID-19. Original processing notes: Reference gene primer amplification in the assay estimated nucleated cell counts. TCRdb keeps only in-frame clones here, not all; method: immunoSEQ multiplex PCR. The D gene and trimming were derived from the DNA, and the V and J assignments and clone size from that table. The sample has approximately 130,000 clones; about 85% are singletons.

The clonotype originates from a human donor in a cohort sampled during active COVID-19. The sequenced sample consisted of peripheral blood. This chain connects TRBV4-1 to TRBJ1-4; D might be TRBD1 (6 bases). In nucleotides, the CDR3 is TGCGCCAGCAGCCAAAGGTCAGGGGTGAATGAAAAACTGTTTTTT. Its protein product is CASSQRSGVNEKLFF.